This T cell receptor beta chain was found in a study of cytomegalovirus exposure and HLA in healthy donors. The CDR3 length is 17 residues. Germline-derived CDR1 and CDR2 are KGHSH and LQKENI. The V end lost 1 base, the J end lost 6 bases, and 19 bases lay between the germline ends. It was with 60 Vbeta and 13 Jbeta primers that the PCR ran. Profiling relied on immunoSEQ multiplex PCR, and the TCRdb table lists in-frame clones only, not all of them. The sample shows tens of thousands of clones, under 80% of them seen only once. The chain employs TRBV18 and TRBJ1-3; D possibly corresponds to TRBD1 (6 bases). Sequenced sample: PBMCs. This clonotype was sampled from a male donor in good health and CMV-seronegative. The CDR3 reads CASSPQDRYIQANTIYF. The CDR3 region has the DNA TGTGCCAGCTCACCACAGGACAGATATATTCAGGCAAACACCATATATTTT.